This T cell receptor (beta chain) was recovered during a study of cytomegalovirus exposure and HLA in healthy donors. General study results and limits: For most TCR beta V segments, an earlier analysis put the productive rate at about 87% or about 30% of the time. In a later analysis, at a false discovery rate of 0.05, roughly 17,000 TCR beta sequences were associated with HLA alleles. Altogether, around 160 TCR beta chains were recorded as cytomegalovirus-associated.

As concerns this clone: Its antigen is not identified.

Amplification used 60 Vbeta primers and 13 Jbeta primers. This table comes from immunoSEQ multiplex PCR, and its TCRdb copy is limited to in-frame clones, with some not included. The data show about 70,000 clones, roughly 74% seen once. Nominally healthy donors provided the samples, though records likely missed some immune exposures. Germline V CDR1 and CDR2: MNHEY, SVGAGI. The CDR3 runs to 16 residues. V dropped 8 bases and J dropped 3 bases, with 23 bases sitting between them. The chain couples TRBV6-5 to TRBJ2-7, with D tentatively TRBD1 (6 bases). What was sequenced was PBMCs. The source is a human donor in good health. For the CDR3, the DNA is TGTGCCAGCGGCTACTCCCAGGGGTATTTGGGCTACGAGCAGTACTTC. Amino acid sequence: CASGYSQGYLGYEQYF.